One sample yielded the 24 T cell receptor beta chains listed below, sequenced in a study of patients and donors after allogeneic stem cell transplantation. TCRdb reprocessed the RT-PCR reads via MiXCR and lists one record per CDR3 protein. The data hold about 100,000 distinct CDR3 sequences, with less than 45% observed a single time. The sample taken for sequencing was blood, either unsorted or a sorted T cell fraction (not recorded which). The receptors derive from a human donor who was either an allogeneic HSCT recipient or a stem cell or donor lymphocyte infusion donor (not recorded which). It is not recorded whose cells these are; they may come from a transplant donor.

This chain joins TRBV15 and TRBJ1-3; possibly TRBD1 for D (5 bases). V was cut by 0 bases and J by 2 bases, with 8 bases left in between. The CDR3 covers 15 residues. Germline loops: CDR1 LNHNV, CDR2 YYDKDF (reference sequence). The CDR3 bases are TGTGCCACCAGCAGAGAGGGGGGAACTGGAAACACCATATATTTT. This sequence encodes CATSREGGTGNTIYF.

CDR3 nucleotides: TGCGCCAGCAGCTTGGGGACTGTACGGAACACCGGGGAGCTGTTTTTT. The encoded protein is CASSLGTVRNTGELFF. The chain uses TRBV5-1 and TRBJ2-2; a possible D gene is TRBD2 (5 bases). Germline CDR1 reads SGHRS; CDR2 reads YFSETQ. This CDR3 region has 16 residues. Trimming left V 0 bases short and J 1 base short, with 10 bases between.

The chain employs TRBV5-1 and TRBJ1-6, with D possibly TRBD1 on 5 matching bases. The CDR3 spans 14 residues. V was pared by 0 bases and J by 10 bases, with 11 bases between. The germline CDR1 and CDR2 sequences are SGHRS and YFSETQ. The CDR3 sequence: CASSLAGYGSPLHF. The CDR3 nucleotides are TGCGCCAGCAGCTTGGCAGGGTACGGATCACCCCTCCACTTT. Full variable domain (outside the CDR3, taken from reference TRBV5-1 and TRBJ1-6): KAGVTQTPRYLIKTRGQQVTLSCSPISGHRSVSWYQQTPGQGLQFLFEYFSETQRNKGNFPGRFSGRQFSNSRSEMNVSTLELGDSALYLCASSLAGYGSPLHFGNGTRLTVT.

This clonotype has only a few counts. The chain joins TRBV7-3 to TRBJ1-1; 7 bases line up with TRBD1. Trimming took 1 base from V and 7 from J; bases not matched to a gene: 6. Germline values: CDR1 SGHTA, CDR2 FQGTGA. This CDR3 comprises 14 residues. The CDR3 bases are TGTGCCAGCAGCTTAAAAGCAGGGGGAGGTGAAGCTTTCTTT. Translating gives CASSLKAGGGEAFF.

The V and J genes are TRBV12-3 or TRBV12-4 and TRBJ2-2; TRBD2 is a possible D gene (6 bases). The CDR3 covers 15 residues. The V gene lost 2 bases and the J gene lost 8 bases, with 15 bases spanning the gap. CDR3: CASSLKEGLAGELFF. The DNA for the CDR3 is TGTGCCAGCAGTTTAAAGGAGGGCCTTGCGGGGGAGCTGTTTTTT.

This chain joins TRBV5-1 and TRBJ2-3, with TRBD2 matching 9 bases. The CDR3 has 16 residues. Germline loops: CDR1 SGHRS, CDR2 YFSETQ. Trimming removed 1 base from V and 4 bases from J; junction bases left unmatched: 7. The CDR3 DNA sequence: TGCGCCAGCAGCTTGCTAGCGGGATGGGGGCCAGATACGCAGTATTTT. Its protein product is CASSLLAGWGPDTQYF.

The chain is built from TRBV7-2 and TRBJ1-4, with D tentatively TRBD1 (5 bases). The ends were cut back, 5 bases at V and 5 bases at J, with 9 bases in the middle. The CDR3 contains 13 residues. Per the germline V gene, CDR1 is SGHTA and CDR2 is FQGNSA. The DNA of the CDR3 is TGTGCCAGCAGCCCCGGGACGAATGAAAAACTGTTTTTT. Translation gives CASSPGTNEKLFF. Using reference TRBV7-2 and TRBJ1-4 for the parts outside the CDR3, the full variable domain is GAGVSQSPSNKVTEKGKDVELRCDPISGHTALYWYRQSLGQGLEFLIYFQGNSAPDKSGLPSDRFSAERTGGSVSTLTIQRTQQEDSAVYLCASSPGTNEKLFFGSGTQLSVL.

This clonotype was counted only a few times. The chain uses TRBV9 and TRBJ2-7; 10 bases line up with TRBD2. With 0 bases clipped from V and 3 bases from J, the junction kept 0 bases outside the gene matches. The germline V gene encodes CDR1 SGDLS and CDR2 YYNGEE. CDR3 length: 14 amino acids. The CDR3 nucleotides read TGTGCCAGCAGCGTAGGGACTAGCGGCTACGAGCAGTACTTC. This translates into CASSVGTSGYEQYF.

This clonotype came up a few times. This sequence joins TRBV12-3 or TRBV12-4 and TRBJ1-3; TRBD1 might be the D (5 bases). The CDR3 extends over 14 amino acids. Between the trimmed V and J ends, which lost 3 bases and 3 bases, there was a span of 9 bases. CDR3 nucleotide sequence: TGTGCCAGCAGTTTGTTGGGGGTTGGAAACACCATATATTTT. The encoded protein is CASSLLGVGNTIYF.

This clonotype was counted a few times. CDR3 protein: CASGTGMSSYNSPLHF. In nucleotides, the CDR3 is TGCGCCAGCGGGACAGGGATGAGCTCCTATAATTCACCCCTCCACTTT. The gene calls are TRBV5-1 and TRBJ1-6, with 9 bases fitting TRBD1. The CDR3 has 16 amino acids. V lost 7 bases and J lost 0; bases outside the gene matches: 5. Germline CDR1 and CDR2: SGHRS and YFSETQ.

This clonotype has more than one count but fewer than ten. This chain uses TRBV3-1 with TRBJ1-1, with D possibly matching TRBD1 (6 bases). Per germline, CDR1 LGHDT and CDR2 YNNKEL (reference sequence). Trimming took 1 base from V and 5 from J, leaving 11 bases between them. CDR3 length: 14 amino acids. The CDR3 spells CASSQGDIRTEAFF. CDR3 in DNA: TGTGCCAGCAGCCAAGGGGACATCCGAACTGAAGCTTTCTTT.

The chain joins TRBV12-3 or TRBV12-4 to TRBJ1-1; a possible D gene is TRBD1 (6 bases). The length of the CDR3 is 14 residues. V lost 1 base and J 5 bases, leaving 11 bases between the germline ends. The CDR3 DNA sequence: TGTGCCAGCAGTTTAGGGGGGGGCTGGACTGAAGCTTTCTTT. Amino acids: CASSLGGGWTEAFF.

The chain employs TRBV3-1 and TRBJ2-7; TRBD1 aligns across 7 bases. CDR3 length: 14 residues. V trimming: 1 base; J trimming: 4 bases; junction bases outside the gene matches: 4. Per the germline V gene, CDR1 is LGHDT and CDR2 is YNNKEL (reference sequence). The DNA of the CDR3 is TGTGCCAGCAGCCAAGGGACAGGAAGGTACGAGCAGTACTTC. It specifies CASSQGTGRYEQYF.

The chain employs TRBV12-3 or TRBV12-4 and TRBJ2-1; TRBD2 might be the D (5 bases). Between the trimmed V and J ends, which lost 6 bases and 3 bases, there was a span of 12 bases. This CDR3 spans 14 amino acids. The CDR3 here is CASSREGVYNEQFF. The DNA for the CDR3 is TGTGCCAGCAGCCGCGAGGGAGTCTACAATGAGCAGTTCTTC.

The chain couples TRBV12-3 or TRBV12-4 to TRBJ1-1, with 7 bases that match TRBD1. The V and J ends lost 7 bases and 5 bases, in that order; junction bases with no gene match: 7. The length of the CDR3 is 13 residues. The CDR3, as DNA: TGTGCCAGCACCTCGGACAGGAAGACTGAAGCTTTCTTT. It specifies CASTSDRKTEAFF.

This clonotype appeared a few times. This sequence joins TRBV12-3 or TRBV12-4 and TRBJ1-4, with 8 bases lining up with TRBD1. The trim removed 4 bases at V and 13 bases at J, leaving 2 bases unmatched. CDR3 length equals 11 residues. As DNA, the CDR3 is TGTGCCAGCAGTTCCAGGGGGCGACTGTTTTTT. Translation gives CASSSRGRLFF.

This clonotype was seen a few times. The CDR3 nucleotides read TGTGCCATCAGGGGCGGACTAGCGGCATACAATGAGCAGTTCTTC. Its protein is CAIRGGLAAYNEQFF. The chain has TRBV10-3 and TRBJ2-1; 10 nucleotides agree with TRBD2. The CDR3 covers 15 residues. Germline CDR1 reads ENHRY; CDR2 reads SYGVKD. V was clipped by 6 bases and J by 4 bases; unmatched bases: 6.

The chain couples TRBV5-1 to TRBJ2-5; 9 nucleotides line up with TRBD1. Unmatched junction bases numbered 3, after V lost 4 bases and J lost 2 bases. This CDR3 comprises 14 residues. Germline assignment: CDR1 SGHRS and CDR2 YFSETQ. The CDR3 DNA is TGCGCCAGCAGCCCTGGACAGGGGCAAGAGACCCAGTACTTC. This sequence encodes CASSPGQGQETQYF.

This chain uses TRBV15 with TRBJ2-4, with D perhaps TRBD1 or TRBD2 (5 bases each). Trimming left V 8 bases short and J 0 bases short, with 11 bases between. Germline V gene data show CDR1 as LNHNV and CDR2 as YYDKDF (reference sequence). The CDR3 is 14 amino acids. The CDR3 region has the DNA TGTGCCACCTCGACGGGGCTAGCCAAAAACATTCAGTACTTC. It translates to CATSTGLAKNIQYF.

The V and J genes are TRBV6-1 and TRBJ1-1; tentative D call: TRBD1 (5 bases). V was clipped by 7 bases and J by 5 bases, with 20 bases between them. The germline V gene has CDR1 MNHNS and CDR2 SASEGT. The CDR3 has 15 amino acids. This CDR3 reads CASNTPGRGVTEAFF. Here the CDR3 DNA reads TGTGCCAGCAACACCCCAGGGAGGGGTGTGACTGAAGCTTTCTTT.

This clonotype came up a few times. The genes are TRBV29-1 and TRBJ1-1; no clear D. V shed 5 bases and J shed 0 bases, with 10 bases lying between them. In germline, CDR1 is SQVTM, CDR2 ANQGSEA. The CDR3 spans 13 residues. As DNA, the CDR3 is TGCAGCGTTACCGGGCGCATGAACACTGAAGCTTTCTTT. Protein: CSVTGRMNTEAFF.

This clonotype was picked up a small number of times. V is TRBV29-1 and J is TRBJ2-5; D assignment may be TRBD1 or TRBD2 (5 bases each). From germline, CDR1 is SQVTM and CDR2 ANQGSEA. The CDR3 is 14 residues long. Trimming took off 2 bases at V and 7 bases at J, with 17 bases between the two ends. DNA of the CDR3: TGCAGCGTTGAAAACCAGGGAGCTAGGCGGACCCAGTACTTC. It translates to CSVENQGARRTQYF.

This chain uses TRBV20-1 with TRBJ1-5; 8 bases align to TRBD1. The V gene's germline CDR1 is DFQATT and CDR2 SNEGSKA (reference sequence). The CDR3 sequence is 13 residues long. Trimming removed 2 bases from V and 5 bases from J; junction bases left unmatched: 2. CDR3 in amino acids: CSARQGAYQPQHF. In DNA, the CDR3 is TGCAGTGCTAGACAGGGGGCTTATCAGCCCCAGCATTTT.

In its sample, this clonotype was seen a few times. The rearrangement links TRBV20-1 to TRBJ2-1, with 10 bases aligning to TRBD2. With V trimmed by 6 bases and J by 3 bases, 11 bases remained unmatched. Germline lookup yields CDR1 DFQATT and CDR2 SNEGSKA (reference sequence). The CDR3 runs 16 residues. The CDR3 region is CSAKKLAGADYNEQFF. The CDR3 coding sequence is TGCAGTGCGAAGAAGCTAGCGGGAGCAGACTACAATGAGCAGTTCTTC.